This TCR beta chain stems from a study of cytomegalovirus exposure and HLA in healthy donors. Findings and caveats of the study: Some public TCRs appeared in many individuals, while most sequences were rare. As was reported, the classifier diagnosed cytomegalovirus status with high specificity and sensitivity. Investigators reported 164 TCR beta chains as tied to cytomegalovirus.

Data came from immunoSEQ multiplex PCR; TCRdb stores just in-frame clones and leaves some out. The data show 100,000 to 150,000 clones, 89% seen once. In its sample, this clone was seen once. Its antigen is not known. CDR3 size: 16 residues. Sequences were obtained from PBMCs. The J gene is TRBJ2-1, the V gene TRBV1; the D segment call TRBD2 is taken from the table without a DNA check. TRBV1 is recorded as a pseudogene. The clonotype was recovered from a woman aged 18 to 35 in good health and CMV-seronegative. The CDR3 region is CTSSLLLAGGGNEQFF. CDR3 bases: TGCACCAGCAGCCTCCTACTAGCGGGAGGTGGGAATGAGCAGTTCTTC.